Listed below are T cell receptor beta chains from one sample, sequenced in a study of radiation and T cells in renal cell carcinoma. The data were produced by immunoSEQ multiplex PCR, yet TCRdb's version contains in-frame clones alone and is incomplete. The sample holds roughly 140,000 clones, roughly 90% seen once. Sequenced here: blood, sampled from a patient whose treatment included radiotherapy and nephrectomy. These receptors were collected from a woman in her forties or fifties with renal cell carcinoma. Each CDR3 is given with its conserved first and last residue. Fields, in order: D gene, V gene, J gene, clone size, CDR3 protein, CDR3 DNA. D genes are given only for firm matches. A clone size is listed for some rows: how often the clone was seen (once, few, many), or a class if it is expanded.

>NA|TRBV7-8|TRBJ1-5|NA
CASSLDGAQPQHF
TGTGCCAGCAGCTTAGACGGGGCCCAGCCCCAGCATTTT
>TRBD1|TRBV11-2|TRBJ2-2|NA
CASSYGTGNAGELFF
TGTGCCAGCAGCTACGGGACAGGGAACGCCGGGGAGCTGTTTTTT
>TRBD1|TRBV10-2|TRBJ2-7|NA
CASRPGQGPVEQYF
TGCGCCAGCAGGCCGGGACAGGGGCCGGTCGAGCAGTACTTC
>NA|TRBV6-6|TRBJ1-1|NA
CASSDVMGSNTEAFF
TGTGCCAGCAGTGATGTCATGGGATCGAACACTGAAGCTTTCTTT
>TRBD2|TRBV9|TRBJ2-2|NA
CASSVGTSGNTGELFF
TGTGCCAGCAGCGTTGGGACTAGTGGTAACACCGGGGAGCTGTTTTTT
>TRBD2|TRBV7-2|TRBJ2-1|NA
CASSLGYPPLAAQFF
TGTGCCAGCAGCTTAGGTTACCCCCCGCTAGCGGCACAGTTCTTC
>NA|TRBV9|TRBJ2-3|NA
CASSVALLHSQYF
TGTGCCAGCAGCGTAGCTCTCCTTCACTCGCAGTATTTT
>NA|TRBV5-8|TRBJ2-3|NA
CASSLEGGHTDTQYF
TGTGCCAGCAGCTTGGAAGGCGGGCACACAGATACGCAGTATTTT
>NA|TRBV6-6|TRBJ2-7|NA
CASSYYDSYEQYF
TGTGCCAGCAGTTACTATGATAGCTACGAGCAGTACTTC
>NA|TRBV9|TRBJ2-5|few
CASSVHVTQETQYF
TGTGCCAGCAGCGTACACGTAACCCAAGAGACCCAGTACTTC
>NA|TRBV7-8|TRBJ2-7|NA
CASSLVSRVSISYEQYF
TGTGCCAGCAGCTTAGTGTCCAGGGTTTCGATCTCCTACGAGCAGTACTTC
>NA|TRBV5-1|TRBJ2-1|NA
CASTQGSEQFF
TGCGCCAGCACCCAGGGTAGCGAGCAGTTCTTC
>TRBD1|TRBV5-1|TRBJ2-5|NA
CASSFPRQGQETQYF
TGCGCCAGCAGCTTCCCTAGACAGGGACAAGAGACCCAGTACTTC
>TRBD1|TRBV9|TRBJ1-6|NA
CASSVDPGGYNSPLHF
TGTGCCAGCAGCGTAGATCCAGGGGGGTATAATTCACCCCTCCACTTT
>NA|TRBV7-2|TRBJ2-1|NA
CASSLGQSNEQFF
TGTGCCAGCAGCTTGGGTCAGTCGAATGAGCAGTTCTTC
>NA|TRBV5-4|TRBJ2-7|NA
CASRVKGTYEQYF
TGTGCCAGCCGAGTGAAAGGAACCTACGAGCAGTACTTC
>NA|TRBV5-1|TRBJ1-4|NA
CASSTGDGGEKLFF
TGCGCCAGCAGCACGGGGGACGGGGGCGAAAAACTGTTTTTT
>NA|TRBV18|TRBJ2-7|NA
CASSGRDGYEQYF
TGTGCCAGCTCAGGAAGGGACGGCTACGAGCAGTACTTC
>NA|TRBV29-1|TRBJ1-2|NA
CSVSRGAEQYGYTF
TGCAGCGTTTCCCGGGGGGCAGAACAGTATGGCTACACCTTC
>TRBD1|TRBV6-6|TRBJ2-7|NA
CASSYGGQVYEQYF
TGTGCCAGCAGTTACGGGGGACAGGTATACGAGCAGTACTTC
>NA|TRBV10-3|TRBJ2-3|NA
CAISGERDTQYF
TGTGCCATCAGTGGAGAAAGGGATACGCAGTATTTT
>TRBD1|TRBV7-9|TRBJ1-2|NA
CASSRGQGDYGYTF
TGTGCCAGCAGCCGAGGACAGGGAGACTATGGCTACACCTTC
>TRBD1|TRBV2|TRBJ2-5|NA
CASSSGTGQETQYF
TGTGCCAGCAGTTCAGGGACAGGTCAAGAGACCCAGTACTTC
>TRBD1|TRBV7-8|TRBJ1-5|NA
CASSSRTGYSNQPQHF
TGTGCCAGCAGCTCTCGGACAGGTTATAGCAATCAGCCCCAGCATTTT
>NA|TRBV6-1|TRBJ1-1|NA
CASSEGVEKAFF
TGTGCCAGCAGTGAAGGGGTCGAGAAAGCTTTCTTT
>NA|TRBV30|TRBJ2-5|NA
CACKGLWKPEETQYF
TGTGCCTGTAAGGGGCTGTGGAAACCAGAAGAGACCCAGTACTTC
>NA|TRBV7-2|TRBJ2-4|few
CASSLAQDRTGIQYF
TGTGCCAGCAGCTTAGCCCAGGATAGGACGGGCATTCAGTACTTC
>TRBD1|TRBV4-2|TRBJ2-7|NA
CASSQGSGQALYEQYF
TGTGCCAGCAGCCAAGGGTCGGGACAGGCACTATACGAGCAGTACTTC
>TRBD1|TRBV18|TRBJ2-7|NA
CASSPPAGGYEQYF
TGTGCCAGCTCACCACCGGCAGGGGGCTACGAGCAGTACTTC
>TRBD1|TRBV25-1|TRBJ2-5|NA
CASSRDRGLETQYF
TGTGCCAGCTCCCGGGACAGGGGGCTGGAGACCCAGTACTTC
>TRBD1|TRBV9|TRBJ2-7|NA
CASSVAPGGPYEQYF
TGTGCCAGCAGCGTGGCCCCAGGGGGTCCCTACGAGCAGTACTTC